The following is a T cell receptor beta chain sequence with its context. This sample is drawn from a study of control samples from healthy donors and cancer patients. The CDR3 extends over 13 amino acids. Germline V gene lookup returns CDR1 MNHEY and CDR2 SVGAGI. V trimming: 6 bases; J trimming: 3 bases; junction bases outside the gene matches: 3. The repertoire was sequenced with immunoSEQ multiplex PCR; TCRdb's copy has only in-frame clones and lacks some. The sample consists of around 70,000 clones, more than 75% of them appearing once. Specimen: PBMCs. The rearrangement joins TRBV6-5 to TRBJ2-7; 9 bases are a match to TRBD1. The source is a woman aged 45-60 years with head and neck cancer. The CDR3 DNA sequence: TGTGCCAGCAGGTCGGACAGGGGCTACGAGCAGTACTTC. Protein sequence: CASRSDRGYEQYF.